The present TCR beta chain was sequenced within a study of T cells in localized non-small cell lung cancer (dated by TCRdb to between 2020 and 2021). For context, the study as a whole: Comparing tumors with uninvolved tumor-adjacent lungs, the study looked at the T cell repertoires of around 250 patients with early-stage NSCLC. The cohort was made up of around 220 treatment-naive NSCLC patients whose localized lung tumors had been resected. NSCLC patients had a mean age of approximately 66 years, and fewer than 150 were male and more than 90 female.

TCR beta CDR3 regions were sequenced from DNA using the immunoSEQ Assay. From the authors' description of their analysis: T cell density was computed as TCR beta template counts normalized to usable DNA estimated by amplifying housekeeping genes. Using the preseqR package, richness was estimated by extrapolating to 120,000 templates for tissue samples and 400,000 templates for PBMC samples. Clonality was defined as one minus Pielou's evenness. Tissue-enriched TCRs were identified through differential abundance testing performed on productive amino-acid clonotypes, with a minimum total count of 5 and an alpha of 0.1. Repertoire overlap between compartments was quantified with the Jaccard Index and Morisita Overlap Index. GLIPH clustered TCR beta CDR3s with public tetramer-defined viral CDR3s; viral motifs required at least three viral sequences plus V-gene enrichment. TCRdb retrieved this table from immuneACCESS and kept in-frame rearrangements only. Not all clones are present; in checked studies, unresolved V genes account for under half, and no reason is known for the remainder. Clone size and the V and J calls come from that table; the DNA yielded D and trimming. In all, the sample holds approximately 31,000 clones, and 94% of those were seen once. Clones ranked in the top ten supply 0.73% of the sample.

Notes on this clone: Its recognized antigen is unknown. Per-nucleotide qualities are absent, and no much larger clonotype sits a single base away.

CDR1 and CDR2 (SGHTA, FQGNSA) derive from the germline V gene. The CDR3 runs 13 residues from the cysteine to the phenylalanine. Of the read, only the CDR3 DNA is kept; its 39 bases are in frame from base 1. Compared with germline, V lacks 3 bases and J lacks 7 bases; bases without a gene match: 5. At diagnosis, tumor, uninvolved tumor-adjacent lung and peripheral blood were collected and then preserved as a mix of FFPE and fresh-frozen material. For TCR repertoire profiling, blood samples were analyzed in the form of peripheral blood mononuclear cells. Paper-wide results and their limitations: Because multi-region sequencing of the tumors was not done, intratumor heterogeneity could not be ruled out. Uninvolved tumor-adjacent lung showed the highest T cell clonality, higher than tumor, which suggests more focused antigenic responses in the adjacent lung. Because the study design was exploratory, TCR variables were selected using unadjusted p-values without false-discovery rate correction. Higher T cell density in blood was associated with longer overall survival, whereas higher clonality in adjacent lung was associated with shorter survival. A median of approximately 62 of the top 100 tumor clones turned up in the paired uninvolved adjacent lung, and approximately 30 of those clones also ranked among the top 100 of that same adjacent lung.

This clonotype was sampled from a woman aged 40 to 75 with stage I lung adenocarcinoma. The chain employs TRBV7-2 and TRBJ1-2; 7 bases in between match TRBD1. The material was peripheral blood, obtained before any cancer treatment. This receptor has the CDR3 CASSLTGIGGYTF. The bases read TGTGCCAGCAGCTTGACAGGGATAGGTGGCTACACCTTC. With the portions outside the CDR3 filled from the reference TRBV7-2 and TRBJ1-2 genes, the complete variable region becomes GAGVSQSPSNKVTEKGKDVELRCDPISGHTALYWYRQSLGQGLEFLIYFQGNSAPDKSGLPSDRFSAERTGGSVSTLTIQRTQQEDSAVYLCASSLTGIGGYTFGSGTRLTVV.